This T cell receptor beta chain stems from a study of blood T cells in healthy people across ages. General study results and limits: No one knew whether donors had CMV, which possibly confounded expanded clonotype changes.

Note on this clonotype: Its antigen is not known.

For the second PCR, which ran for 7 to 11 cycles, a sample-barcoded 5' primer and a J-beta primer mix were used. TCRdb re-called the 5' RACE reads through MiXCR, storing one row per CDR3 protein. Found here are under 1,000,000 distinct CDR3 sequences, roughly 35% of them singletons; the top ten hold approximately 12%. Per sample, no less than 5 micrograms of total RNA were extracted. Unmatched junction bases numbered 15, after V lost 3 bases and J lost 4 bases. This CDR3 has 18 residues. The chain couples TRBV12-3 or TRBV12-4 to TRBJ2-5; 9 bases are a match to TRBD1. The sample taken for sequencing was blood. The sequence was collected from a man aged 18 to 29 in good health. The CDR3 DNA follows: TGTGCCAGCAGTTTCCCAACAGGGGGCGGTTCTAAAGGAGAGACCCAGTACTTC. Amino acids: CASSFPTGGGSKGETQYF.